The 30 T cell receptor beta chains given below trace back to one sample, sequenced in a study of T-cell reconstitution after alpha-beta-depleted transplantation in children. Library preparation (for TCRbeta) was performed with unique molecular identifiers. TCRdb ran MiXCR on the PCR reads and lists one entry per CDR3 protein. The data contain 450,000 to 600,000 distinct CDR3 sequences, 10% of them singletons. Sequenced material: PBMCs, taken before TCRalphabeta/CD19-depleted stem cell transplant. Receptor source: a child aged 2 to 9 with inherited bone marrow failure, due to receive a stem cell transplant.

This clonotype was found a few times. CDR3 residues: CASSYVAGSYNEQFF. In nucleotides, the CDR3 is TGTGCCAGCAGTTATGTAGCGGGCAGCTACAATGAGCAGTTCTTC. The chain recombines TRBV28 with TRBJ2-1; TRBD2 aligns across 7 bases. The ends lost 4 bases at V and 3 bases at J; junction bases unmatched: 6. The CDR3 has 15 amino acids. Germline loops: CDR1 MDHEN, CDR2 SYDVKM. The variable domain in full, with the rest retrieved from reference TRBV28 and TRBJ2-1, is DVKVTQSSRYLVKRTGEKVFLECVQDMDHENMFWYRQDPGLGLRLIYFSYDVKMKEKGDIPEGYSVSREKKERFSLILESASTNQTSMYLCASSYVAGSYNEQFFGPGTRLTVL.

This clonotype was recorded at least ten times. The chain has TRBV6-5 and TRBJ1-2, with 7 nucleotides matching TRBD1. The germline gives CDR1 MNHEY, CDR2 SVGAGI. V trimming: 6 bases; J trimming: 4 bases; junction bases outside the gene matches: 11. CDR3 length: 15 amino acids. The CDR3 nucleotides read TGTGCCAGCAGCCACGGGACAGAAGGGGGCTATGGCTACACCTTC. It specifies CASSHGTEGGYGYTF.

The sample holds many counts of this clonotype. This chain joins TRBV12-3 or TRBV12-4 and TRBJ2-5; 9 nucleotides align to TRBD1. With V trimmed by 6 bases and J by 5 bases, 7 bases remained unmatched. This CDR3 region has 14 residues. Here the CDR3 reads CASSLTGGGETQYF. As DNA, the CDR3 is TGTGCCAGCAGCCTAACAGGGGGCGGTGAGACCCAGTACTTC.

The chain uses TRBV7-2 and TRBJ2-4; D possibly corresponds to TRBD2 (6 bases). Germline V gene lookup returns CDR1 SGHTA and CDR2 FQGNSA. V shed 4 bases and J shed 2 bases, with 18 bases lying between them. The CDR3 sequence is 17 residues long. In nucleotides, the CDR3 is TGTGCCAGCAGCTCCTTCGGAGGGAGCGCGACCAAAAACATTCAGTACTTC. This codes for CASSSFGGSATKNIQYF.

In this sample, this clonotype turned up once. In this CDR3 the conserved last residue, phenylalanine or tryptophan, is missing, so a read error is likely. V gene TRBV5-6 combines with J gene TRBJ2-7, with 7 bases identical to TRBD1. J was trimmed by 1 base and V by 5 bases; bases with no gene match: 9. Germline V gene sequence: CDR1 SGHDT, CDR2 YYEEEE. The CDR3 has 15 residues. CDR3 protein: CASSFGQAQSYEQYY. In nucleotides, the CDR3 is TGTGCCAGCAGTTTTGGACAGGCCCAATCCTACGAGCAGTACTAC.

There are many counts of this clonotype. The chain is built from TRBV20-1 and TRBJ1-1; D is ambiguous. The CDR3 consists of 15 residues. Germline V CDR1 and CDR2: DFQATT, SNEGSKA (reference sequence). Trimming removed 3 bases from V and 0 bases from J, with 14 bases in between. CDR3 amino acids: CSASAFGLMNTEAFF. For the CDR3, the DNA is TGCAGTGCTAGCGCCTTTGGACTGATGAACACTGAAGCTTTCTTT.

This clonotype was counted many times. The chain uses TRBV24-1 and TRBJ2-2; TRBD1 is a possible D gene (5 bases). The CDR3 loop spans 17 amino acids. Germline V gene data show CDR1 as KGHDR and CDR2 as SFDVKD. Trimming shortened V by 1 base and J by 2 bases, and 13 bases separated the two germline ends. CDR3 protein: CATSDLGEGVNTGELFF. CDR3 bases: TGTGCCACCAGTGATTTAGGGGAAGGGGTAAACACCGGGGAGCTGTTTTTT.

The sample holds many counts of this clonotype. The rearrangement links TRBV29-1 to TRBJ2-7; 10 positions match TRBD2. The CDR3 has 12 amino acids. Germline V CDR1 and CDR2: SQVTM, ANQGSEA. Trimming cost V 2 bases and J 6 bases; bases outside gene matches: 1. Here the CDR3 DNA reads TGCAGCGTTGAACTAGCGGGAGTCGAGCAGTACTTC. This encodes CSVELAGVEQYF.

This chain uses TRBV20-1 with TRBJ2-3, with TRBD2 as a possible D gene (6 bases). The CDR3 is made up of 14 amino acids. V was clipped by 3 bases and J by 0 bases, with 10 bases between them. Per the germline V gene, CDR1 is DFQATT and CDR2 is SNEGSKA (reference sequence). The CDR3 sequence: CSASGGTSTDTQYF. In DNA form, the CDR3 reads TGCAGTGCTAGCGGCGGGACTAGCACAGATACGCAGTATTTT.

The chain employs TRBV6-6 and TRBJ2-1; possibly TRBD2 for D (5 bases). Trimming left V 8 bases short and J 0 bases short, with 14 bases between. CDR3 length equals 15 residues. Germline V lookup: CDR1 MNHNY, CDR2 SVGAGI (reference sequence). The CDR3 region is CASQSLDYSYNEQFF. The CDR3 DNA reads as TGTGCCAGCCAGTCTTTAGACTACTCCTACAATGAGCAGTTCTTC.

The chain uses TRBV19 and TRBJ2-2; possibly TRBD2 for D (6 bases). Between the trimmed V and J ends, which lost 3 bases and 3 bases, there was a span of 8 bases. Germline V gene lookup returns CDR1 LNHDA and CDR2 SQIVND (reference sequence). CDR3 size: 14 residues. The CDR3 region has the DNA TGTGCCAGTAGTATCCAGCGGGACACCGGGGAGCTGTTTTTT. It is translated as CASSIQRDTGELFF. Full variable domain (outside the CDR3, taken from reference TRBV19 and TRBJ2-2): DGGITQSPKYLFRKEGQNVTLSCEQNLNHDAMYWYRQDPGQGLRLIYYSQIVNDFQKGDIAEGYSVSREKKESFPLTVTSAQKNPTAFYLCASSIQRDTGELFFGEGSRLTVL.

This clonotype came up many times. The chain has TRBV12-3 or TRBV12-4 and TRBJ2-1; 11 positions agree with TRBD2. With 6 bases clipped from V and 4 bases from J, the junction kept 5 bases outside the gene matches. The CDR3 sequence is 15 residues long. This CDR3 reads CASRLAGGGYNEQFF. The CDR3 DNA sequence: TGTGCCAGCAGGCTAGCGGGAGGAGGTTACAATGAGCAGTTCTTC.

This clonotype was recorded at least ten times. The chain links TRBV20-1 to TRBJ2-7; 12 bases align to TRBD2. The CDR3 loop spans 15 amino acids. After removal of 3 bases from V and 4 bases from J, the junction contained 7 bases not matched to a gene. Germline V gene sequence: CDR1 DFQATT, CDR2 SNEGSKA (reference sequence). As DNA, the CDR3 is TGCAGTGCTAGGCTCACGGGACTAGCGGGTTACGAGCAGTACTTC. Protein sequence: CSARLTGLAGYEQYF.

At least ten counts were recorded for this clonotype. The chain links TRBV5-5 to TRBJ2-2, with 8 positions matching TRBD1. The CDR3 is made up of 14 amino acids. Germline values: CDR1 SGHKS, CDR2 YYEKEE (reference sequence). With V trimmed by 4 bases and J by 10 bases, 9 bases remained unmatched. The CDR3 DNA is TGTGCCAGCAGCCCGGGGACAGGCTCCAAGGAGCTGTTTTTT. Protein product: CASSPGTGSKELFF.

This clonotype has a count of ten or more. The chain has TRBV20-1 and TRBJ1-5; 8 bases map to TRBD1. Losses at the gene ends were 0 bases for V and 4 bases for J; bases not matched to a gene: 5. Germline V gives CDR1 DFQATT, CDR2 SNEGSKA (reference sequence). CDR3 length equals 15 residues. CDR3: CSARDRRTGNQPQHF. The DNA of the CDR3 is TGCAGTGCTAGAGATCGCCGGACAGGGAATCAGCCCCAGCATTTT.

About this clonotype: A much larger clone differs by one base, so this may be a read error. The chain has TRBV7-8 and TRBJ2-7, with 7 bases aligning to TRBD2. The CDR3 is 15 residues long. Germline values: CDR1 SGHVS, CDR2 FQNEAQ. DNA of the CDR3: TGTGCCAGCGGCTTAGCGGGCGGGAGTCCCTACGAGCAGTACTTC. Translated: CASGLAGGSPYEQYF.

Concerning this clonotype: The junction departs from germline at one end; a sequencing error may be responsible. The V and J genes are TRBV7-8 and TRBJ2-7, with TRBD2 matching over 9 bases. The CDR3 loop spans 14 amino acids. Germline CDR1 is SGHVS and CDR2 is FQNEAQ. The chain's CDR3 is CASSLTSGRYEQHF. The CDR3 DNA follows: TGTGCCAGCAGCTTGACTAGCGGAAGATACGAGCAGCACTTC. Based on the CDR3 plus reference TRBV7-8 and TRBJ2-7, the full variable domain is GAGVSQSPRYKVAKRGQDVALRCDPISGHVSLFWYQQALGQGPEFLTYFQNEAQLDKSGLPSDRFFAERPEGSVSTLKIQRTQQEDSAVYLCASSLTSGRYEQHFGPGTRLTVT.

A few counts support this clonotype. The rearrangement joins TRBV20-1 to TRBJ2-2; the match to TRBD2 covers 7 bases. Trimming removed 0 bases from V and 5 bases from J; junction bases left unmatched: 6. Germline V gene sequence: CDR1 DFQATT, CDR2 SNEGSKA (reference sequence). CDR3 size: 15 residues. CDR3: CSARELAFPTGELFF. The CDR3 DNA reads TGCAGTGCTAGAGAACTAGCGTTCCCAACCGGGGAGCTGTTTTTT.

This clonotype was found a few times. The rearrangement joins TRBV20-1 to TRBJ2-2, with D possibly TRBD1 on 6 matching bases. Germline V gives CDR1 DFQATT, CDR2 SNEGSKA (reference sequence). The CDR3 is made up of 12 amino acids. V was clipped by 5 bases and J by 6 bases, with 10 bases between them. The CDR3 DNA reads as TGCAGTGCTTCAGGGGTAGCCGGGGAGCTGTTTTTT. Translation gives CSASGVAGELFF.

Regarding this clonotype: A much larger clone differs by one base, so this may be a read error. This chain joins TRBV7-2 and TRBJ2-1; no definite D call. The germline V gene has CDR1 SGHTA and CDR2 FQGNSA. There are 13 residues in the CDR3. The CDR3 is CASSRTYYNDQFF. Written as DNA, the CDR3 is TGTGCCAGCAGCCGGACCTACTACAATGACCAGTTCTTC.

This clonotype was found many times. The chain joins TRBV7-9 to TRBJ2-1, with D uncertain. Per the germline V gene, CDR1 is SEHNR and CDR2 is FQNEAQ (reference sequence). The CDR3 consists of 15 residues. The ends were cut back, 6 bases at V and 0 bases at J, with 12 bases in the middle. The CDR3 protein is CASSSVLDSYNEQFF. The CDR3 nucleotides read TGTGCCAGCAGTTCAGTTTTGGACTCCTACAATGAGCAGTTCTTC.

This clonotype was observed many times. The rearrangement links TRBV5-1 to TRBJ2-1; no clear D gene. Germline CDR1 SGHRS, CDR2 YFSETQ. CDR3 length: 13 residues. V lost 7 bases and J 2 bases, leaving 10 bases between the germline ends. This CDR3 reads CASSDLPYNEQFF. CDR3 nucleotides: TGCGCCAGCTCCGACCTACCCTACAATGAGCAGTTCTTC.

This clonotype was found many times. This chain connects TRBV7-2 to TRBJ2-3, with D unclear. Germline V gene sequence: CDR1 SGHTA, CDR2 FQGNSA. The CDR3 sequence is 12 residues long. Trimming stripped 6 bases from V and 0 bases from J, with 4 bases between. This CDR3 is CASRLSTDTQYF. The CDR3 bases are TGTGCCAGCAGGCTTAGCACAGATACGCAGTATTTT.

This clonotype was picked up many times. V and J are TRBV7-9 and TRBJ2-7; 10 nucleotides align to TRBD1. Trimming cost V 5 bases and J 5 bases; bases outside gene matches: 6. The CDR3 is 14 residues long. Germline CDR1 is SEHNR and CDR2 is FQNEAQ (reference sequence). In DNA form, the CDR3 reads TGTGCCAGCAGCCCCGGGACAGGGGTCCACGAGCAGTACTTC. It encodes CASSPGTGVHEQYF.

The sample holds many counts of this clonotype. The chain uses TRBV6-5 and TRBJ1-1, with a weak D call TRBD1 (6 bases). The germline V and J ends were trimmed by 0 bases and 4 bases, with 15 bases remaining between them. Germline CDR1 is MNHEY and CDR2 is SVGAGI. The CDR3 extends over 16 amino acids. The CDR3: CASSYSTGQIFTEAFF. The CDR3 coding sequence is TGTGCCAGCAGTTACTCGACCGGACAGATATTCACTGAAGCTTTCTTT.

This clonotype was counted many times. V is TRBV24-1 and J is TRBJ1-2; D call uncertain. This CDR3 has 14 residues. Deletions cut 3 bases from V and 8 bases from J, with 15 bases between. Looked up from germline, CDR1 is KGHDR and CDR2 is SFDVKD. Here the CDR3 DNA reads TGTGCCACCAGTGATAGGTGGCTGCTGTCGGGCTACACCTTC. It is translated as CATSDRWLLSGYTF.

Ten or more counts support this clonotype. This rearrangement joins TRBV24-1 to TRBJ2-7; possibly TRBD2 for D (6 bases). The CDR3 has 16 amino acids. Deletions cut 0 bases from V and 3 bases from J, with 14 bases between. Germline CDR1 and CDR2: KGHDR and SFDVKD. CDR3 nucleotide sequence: TGTGCCACCAGTGATTTGGAGATGAGGAGGGTCTACGAGCAGTACTTC. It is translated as CATSDLEMRRVYEQYF.

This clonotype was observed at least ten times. Here the CDR3 reads CASSYPSDVVADTQYF. As DNA, the CDR3 is TGTGCCAGCAGCTACCCTAGTGACGTGGTGGCAGATACGCAGTATTTT. The gene calls are TRBV7-2 and TRBJ2-3; no clear D. Deletions cut 4 bases from V and 4 bases from J, with 18 bases between. CDR3 length equals 16 residues. CDR1 and CDR2 from the germline V gene are SGHTA and FQGNSA. Complete variable domain (other parts from reference TRBV7-2 and TRBJ2-3): GAGVSQSPSNKVTEKGKDVELRCDPISGHTALYWYRQSLGQGLEFLIYFQGNSAPDKSGLPSDRFSAERTGGSVSTLTIQRTQQEDSAVYLCASSYPSDVVADTQYFGPGTRLTVL.

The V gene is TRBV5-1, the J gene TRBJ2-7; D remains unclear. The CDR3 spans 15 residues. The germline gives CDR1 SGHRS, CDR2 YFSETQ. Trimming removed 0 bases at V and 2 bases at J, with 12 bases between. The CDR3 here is CASSLADGPPYEQYF. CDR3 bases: TGCGCCAGCAGCTTGGCCGACGGGCCTCCCTACGAGCAGTACTTC.

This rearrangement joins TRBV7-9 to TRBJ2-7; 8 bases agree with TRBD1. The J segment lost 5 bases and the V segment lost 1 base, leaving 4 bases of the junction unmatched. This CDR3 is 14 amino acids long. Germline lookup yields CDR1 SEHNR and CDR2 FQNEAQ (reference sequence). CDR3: CASSLVQGANEQYF. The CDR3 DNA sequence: TGTGCCAGCAGCTTAGTCCAGGGGGCGAACGAGCAGTACTTC.